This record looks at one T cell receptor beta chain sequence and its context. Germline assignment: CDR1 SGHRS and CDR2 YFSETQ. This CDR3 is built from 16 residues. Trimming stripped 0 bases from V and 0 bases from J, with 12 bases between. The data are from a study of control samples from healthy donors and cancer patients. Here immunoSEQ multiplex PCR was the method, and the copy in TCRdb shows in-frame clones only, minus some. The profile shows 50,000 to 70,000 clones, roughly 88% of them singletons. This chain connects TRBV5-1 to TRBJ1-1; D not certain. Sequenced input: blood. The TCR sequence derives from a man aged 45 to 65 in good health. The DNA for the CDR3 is TGCGCCAGCAGCTTGGTAACGGGAGGGATGAACACTGAAGCTTTCTTT. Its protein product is CASSLVTGGMNTEAFF.